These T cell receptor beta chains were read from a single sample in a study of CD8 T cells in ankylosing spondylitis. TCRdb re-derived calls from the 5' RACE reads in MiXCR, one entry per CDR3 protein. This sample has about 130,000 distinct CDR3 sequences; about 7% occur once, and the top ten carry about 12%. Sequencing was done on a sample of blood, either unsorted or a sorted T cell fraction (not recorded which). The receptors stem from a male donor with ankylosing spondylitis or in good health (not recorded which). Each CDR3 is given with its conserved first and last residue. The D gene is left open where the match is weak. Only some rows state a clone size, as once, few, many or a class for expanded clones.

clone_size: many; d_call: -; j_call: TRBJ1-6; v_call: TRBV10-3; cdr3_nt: TGTGCCATCAGTGACGGCATCTCACCCCTCCACTTT; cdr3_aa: CAISDGISPLHF
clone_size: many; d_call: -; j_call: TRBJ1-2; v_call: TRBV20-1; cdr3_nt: TGCAGTCCGTCGGAGTGGTCTGACTATGGCTACACCTTC; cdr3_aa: CSPSEWSDYGYTF
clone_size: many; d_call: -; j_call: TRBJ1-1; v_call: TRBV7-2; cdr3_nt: TGTGCCAGCAGCTTAGGGGTTTCCCGAAAAATTAACACTGAAGCTTTCTTT; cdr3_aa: CASSLGVSRKINTEAFF
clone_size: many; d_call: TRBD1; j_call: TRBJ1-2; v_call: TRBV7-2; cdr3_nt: TGTGCCAGCAGCCAGGGACAGGGGGGTGGCTACACCTTC; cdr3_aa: CASSQGQGGGYTF
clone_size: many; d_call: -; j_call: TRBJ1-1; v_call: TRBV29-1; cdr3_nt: TGCAGCGTTGAAGGTGACAGCCCCCACGGTCCTTACACTGAAGCTTTCTTT; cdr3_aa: CSVEGDSPHGPYTEAFF
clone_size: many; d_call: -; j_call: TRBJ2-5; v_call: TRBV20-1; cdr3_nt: TGCAGTGCTTACAGGGTCCCAGAGACCCAGTACTTC; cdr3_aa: CSAYRVPETQYF
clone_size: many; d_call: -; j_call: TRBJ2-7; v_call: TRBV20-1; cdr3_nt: TGCAGTGCGCGGAAAAGTGGGGGGACCGAGCAGTACTTC; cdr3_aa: CSARKSGGTEQYF
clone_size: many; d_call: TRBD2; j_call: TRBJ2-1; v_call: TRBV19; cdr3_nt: TGTGCCAGTGGGCCACAGCGGGAGGGTGAGCAGTTCTTC; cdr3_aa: CASGPQREGEQFF
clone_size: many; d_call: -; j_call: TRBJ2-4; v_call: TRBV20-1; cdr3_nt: TGCAGTGCTAGAGCCAAGCCAGGGGACCTTAAAAACATTCAGTACTTC; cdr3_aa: CSARAKPGDLKNIQYF
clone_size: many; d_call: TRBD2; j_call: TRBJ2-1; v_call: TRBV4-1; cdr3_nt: TGCGCCAGCAGCCATAATACACCAGCGGGGGAGCAGTTCTTC; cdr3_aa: CASSHNTPAGEQFF
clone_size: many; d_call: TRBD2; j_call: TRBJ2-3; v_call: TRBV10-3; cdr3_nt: TGTGCCATCAGTGGGGGAAGCGGGAGGCCCGAGGATACGCAGTATTTT; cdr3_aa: CAISGGSGRPEDTQYF
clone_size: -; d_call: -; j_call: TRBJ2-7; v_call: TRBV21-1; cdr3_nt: TGTGCCAGCAGCAACCACCGACTGTCAGCTCCTAAGCAGTACTTC; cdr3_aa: CASSNHRLSAPKQYF
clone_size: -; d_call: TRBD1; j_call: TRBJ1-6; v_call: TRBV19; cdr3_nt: TGTGCCAGTAGTATTCCCGGGACAGCGAGGATCAATTCACCCCTCCACTTT; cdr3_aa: CASSIPGTARINSPLHF
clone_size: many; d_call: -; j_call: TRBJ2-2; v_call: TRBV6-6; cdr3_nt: TGTGCCAGCAGTTTAGGAAGCACCGGGGAGCTGTTTTTT; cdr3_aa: CASSLGSTGELFF
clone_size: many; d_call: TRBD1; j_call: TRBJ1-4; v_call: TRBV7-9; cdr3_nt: TGTGCCAGCAGCTTAACGACAGGGACTAATGAAAAACTGTTTTTT; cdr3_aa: CASSLTTGTNEKLFF
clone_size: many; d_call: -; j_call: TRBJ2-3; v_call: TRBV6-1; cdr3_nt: TGTGCCAGCAGTCGCCCAGCGTACCGGGCTAGCACAGATACGCAGTATTTT; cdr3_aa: CASSRPAYRASTDTQYF
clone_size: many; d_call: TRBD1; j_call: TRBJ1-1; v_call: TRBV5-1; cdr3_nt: TGCGCCAGCAGCTTACAGGGGACTGAAGCTTTCTTT; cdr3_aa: CASSLQGTEAFF
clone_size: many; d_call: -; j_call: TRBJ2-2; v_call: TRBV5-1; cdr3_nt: TGCGCCAGCAGCTTGACGGAAGCGAACACCGGGGAGCTGTTTTTT; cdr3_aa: CASSLTEANTGELFF
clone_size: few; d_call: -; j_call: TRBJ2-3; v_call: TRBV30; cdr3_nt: TGTGCCTGGAGTCGGATGTATAGCACAGATACGCAGTATTTT; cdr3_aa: CAWSRMYSTDTQYF
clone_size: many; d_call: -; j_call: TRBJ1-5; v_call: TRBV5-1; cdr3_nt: TGCGCCAGCAGCCCCGCCGGAGAGAGCAATCAGCCCCAGCATTTT; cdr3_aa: CASSPAGESNQPQHF
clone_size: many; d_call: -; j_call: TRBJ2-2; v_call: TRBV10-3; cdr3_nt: TGTGCCATCAGTGACCGTTTCGGGGAGGACGGGGAGCTGTTTTTT; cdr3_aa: CAISDRFGEDGELFF
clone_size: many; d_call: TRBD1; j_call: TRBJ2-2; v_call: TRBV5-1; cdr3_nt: TGCGCCAGCGGCGGATCGGGACAGGTAACCGGGGAGCTGTTTTTT; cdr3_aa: CASGGSGQVTGELFF
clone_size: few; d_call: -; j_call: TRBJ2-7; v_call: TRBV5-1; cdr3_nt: TGCGCCAGCAGAAGTGGGGGTTACGAGCAGTACTTC; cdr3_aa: CASRSGGYEQYF
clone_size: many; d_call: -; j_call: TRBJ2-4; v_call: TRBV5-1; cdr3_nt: TGCGCCAGCAGCTTGTGGGACCAAAACATTCAGTACTTC; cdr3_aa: CASSLWDQNIQYF
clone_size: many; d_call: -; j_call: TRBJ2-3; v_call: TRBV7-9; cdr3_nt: TGTGCCAGCAGCCGAGGAGGGGAACAGGGTAACACAGATACGCAGTATTTT; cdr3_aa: CASSRGGEQGNTDTQYF
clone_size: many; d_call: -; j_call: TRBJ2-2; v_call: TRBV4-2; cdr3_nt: TGTGCCAGCAGCCAAGGACTTCACACCGGGGAGCTGTTTTTT; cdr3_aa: CASSQGLHTGELFF
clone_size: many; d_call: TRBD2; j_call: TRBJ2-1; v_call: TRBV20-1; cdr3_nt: TGCAGTGCTAGCCCGGGGAGGGATGAGCAGTTCTTC; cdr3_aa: CSASPGRDEQFF
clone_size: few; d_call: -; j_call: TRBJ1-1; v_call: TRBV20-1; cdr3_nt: TGCAGTGCTTTCCCCGGGGGGGAGACTGAAGCTTTCTTT; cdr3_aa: CSAFPGGETEAFF
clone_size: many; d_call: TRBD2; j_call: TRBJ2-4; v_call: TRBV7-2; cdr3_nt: TGTGCCAGCAGCTTGACTAGCGGAAACATTCAGTACTTC; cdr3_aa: CASSLTSGNIQYF
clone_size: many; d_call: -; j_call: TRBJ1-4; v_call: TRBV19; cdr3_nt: TGTGCCAGTACCGGGACGGCAACTAATGAAAAACTGTTTTTT; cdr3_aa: CASTGTATNEKLFF
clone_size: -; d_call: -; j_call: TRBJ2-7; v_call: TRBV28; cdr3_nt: TGTGCCAGCAGTTTAATTCCAGTAGTCGGCTACGAGCAGTACTTC; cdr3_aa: CASSLIPVVGYEQYF
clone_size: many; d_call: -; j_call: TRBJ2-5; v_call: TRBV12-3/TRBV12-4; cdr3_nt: TGTGCCAGCACCCTAGGGGGTCGAGAGACCCAGTACTTC; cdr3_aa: CASTLGGRETQYF
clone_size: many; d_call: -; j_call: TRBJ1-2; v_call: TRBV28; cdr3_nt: TGTGCCAGCGGACGGCCCTATGGCTACACCTTC; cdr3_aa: CASGRPYGYTF
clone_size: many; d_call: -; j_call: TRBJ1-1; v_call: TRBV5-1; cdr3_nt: TGCGCCAGCAGCTTGGTGGGAAAAAACACTGAAGCTTTCTTT; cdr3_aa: CASSLVGKNTEAFF
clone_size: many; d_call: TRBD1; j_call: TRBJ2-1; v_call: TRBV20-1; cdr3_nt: TGCAGTGCTAGAGATGGGGCTCGACAGGGCTCCTACAATGAGCAGTTCTTC; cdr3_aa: CSARDGARQGSYNEQFF
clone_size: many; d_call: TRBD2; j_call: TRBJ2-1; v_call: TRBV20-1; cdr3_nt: TGCAGTGCTGACAGCGGGACGAGCTCCTACAATGAGCAGTTCTTC; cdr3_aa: CSADSGTSSYNEQFF
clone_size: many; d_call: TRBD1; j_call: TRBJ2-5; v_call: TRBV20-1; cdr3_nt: TGCAGTGCTAGATGGAGGACAGGGGGCTCTTTAGAGACCCAGTACTTC; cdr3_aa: CSARWRTGGSLETQYF
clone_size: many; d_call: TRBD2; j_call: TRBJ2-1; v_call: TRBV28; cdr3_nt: TGTGCCAGCAGCGATGGACTAGCGGGAGGGAATGAGCAGTTCTTC; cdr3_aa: CASSDGLAGGNEQFF
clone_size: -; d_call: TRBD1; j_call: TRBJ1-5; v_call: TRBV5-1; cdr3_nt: TGCGCCAGCAGCATAGGACAGGGCAATCAGCCCCAGCATTTT; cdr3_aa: CASSIGQGNQPQHF
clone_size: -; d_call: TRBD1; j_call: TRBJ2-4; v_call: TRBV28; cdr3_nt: TGTGCCAGCAGTTTACCATTGACAGGGCTAGCCAAAAACATTCAGTACTTC; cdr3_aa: CASSLPLTGLAKNIQYF
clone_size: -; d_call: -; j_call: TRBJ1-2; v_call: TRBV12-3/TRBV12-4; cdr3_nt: TGTGCCAGCCACAGTTCAGATGGCTACACCTTC; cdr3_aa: CASHSSDGYTF
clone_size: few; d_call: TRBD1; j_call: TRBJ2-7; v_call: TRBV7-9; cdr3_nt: TGTGCCAGCAGCAACCCCGGGACAGGGGAATACGAGCAGTACTTC; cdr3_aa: CASSNPGTGEYEQYF
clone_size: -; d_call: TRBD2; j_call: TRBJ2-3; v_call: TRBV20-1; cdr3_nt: TGCAGTGCTAGTGTGACTAGCGGCGGCACAGATACGCAGTATTTT; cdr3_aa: CSASVTSGGTDTQYF
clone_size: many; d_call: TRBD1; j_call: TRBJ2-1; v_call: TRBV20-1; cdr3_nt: TGCAGTGCTAGAACGGACAGGGGCAATGAGCAGTTCTTC; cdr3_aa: CSARTDRGNEQFF
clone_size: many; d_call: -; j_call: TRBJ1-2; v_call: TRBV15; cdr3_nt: TGTGCCACCAGCAGAGGCGGCCTCTATGGCTACACCTTC; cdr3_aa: CATSRGGLYGYTF
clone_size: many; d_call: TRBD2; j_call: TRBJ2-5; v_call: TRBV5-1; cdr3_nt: TGCGCCAGCAGCAGGATTAGCGGGAGTGAGACCCAGTACTTC; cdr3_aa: CASSRISGSETQYF